Presented here are 24 T cell receptor beta chains from one specimen sequenced in a study of blood T cell repertoires in COVID-19. The protocol was immunoSEQ multiplex PCR, while the TCRdb copy is restricted to in-frame clones and leaves out a portion. There are 200,000 or so clones in the sample; about 80% occur only once, and 7.5% lies in the top ten. Sequencing was carried out using PBMCs or T cells enriched from blood (not recorded which). The receptors come from a man aged 40-49 years who had recovered from COVID-19.

In its sample, this clone was seen a few times. The chain employs TRBV5-1 and TRBJ1-6, with a tentative D call TRBD1 (6 bases). The length of the CDR3 is 16 residues. V was trimmed by 0 bases and J by 10 bases, leaving 17 bases between them. Germline V gene data show CDR1 as SGHRS and CDR2 as YFSETQ. The CDR3 DNA reads as TGCGCCAGCAGCTTGGACAGGGACCTTTTGGGATCACCCCTCCACTTT. Its translation is CASSLDRDLLGSPLHF.

The V gene is TRBV4-3, the J gene TRBJ1-1; 7 nucleotides align to TRBD1. V lost 3 bases and J lost 5; bases outside the gene matches: 6. This CDR3 is built from 14 residues. The germline gives CDR1 LGHNA, CDR2 YSLEER. CDR3 in DNA: TGCGCCAGCAGCCAGGACTACAGGGGAACTGAAGCTTTCTTT. Residues: CASSQDYRGTEAFF.

The chain couples TRBV5-5 to TRBJ2-7; tentatively, D is TRBD1 (6 bases). The CDR3 is 12 residues long. From germline, CDR1 is SGHKS and CDR2 YYEKEE (reference sequence). V lost 3 bases to trimming and J lost 4 bases, with 8 bases between them. The CDR3 spells CASSSQGYEQYF. The DNA for the CDR3 is TGTGCCAGCAGCTCGCAGGGGTACGAGCAGTACTTC.

V and J are TRBV27 and TRBJ1-5; maybe TRBD1 (6 bases). CDR1 is MNHEY, CDR2 SMNVEV, per germline (reference sequence). The CDR3 is 16 residues long. The V gene lost 2 bases and the J gene lost 7 bases, with 18 bases spanning the gap. The CDR3 DNA follows: TGTGCCAGCAGTTTAGAGTTCCCGACAGGCCCCCAGCCCCAGCATTTT. It translates to CASSLEFPTGPQPQHF.

The genes are TRBV15 and TRBJ2-1; tentative D call: TRBD1 (8 bases). This CDR3 is built from 15 residues. Per germline, CDR1 LNHNV and CDR2 YYDKDF (reference sequence). V lost 3 bases, J lost 4 bases, and 13 bases lay in between. DNA for the CDR3: TGTGCCACCAGCAGTAACAGGGGGGGATACAATGAGCAGTTCTTC. Amino acids: CATSSNRGGYNEQFF.

V usage is TRBV30 and J usage is TRBJ2-7; 7 positions agree with TRBD2. From germline, CDR1 is GTSNPN and CDR2 SVGIG (reference sequence). CDR3 length: 15 residues. After removal of 2 bases from V and 4 bases from J, the junction contained 11 bases not matched to a gene. The CDR3 reads CAWSSYLGGWYEQYF. The CDR3 coding sequence is TGTGCCTGGAGTTCCTATCTGGGGGGGTGGTACGAGCAGTACTTC.

The chain recombines TRBV9 with TRBJ2-5, with 8 bases fitting TRBD2. The CDR3 is made up of 15 amino acids. V shed 0 bases, J shed 5 bases, and the junction held 6 bases outside the gene matches. CDR1 is SGDLS, CDR2 YYNGEE, per germline. CDR3 nucleotides: TGTGCCAGCAGCGTAGACGGAGCGGGGGTTGAGACCCAGTACTTC. This gives the protein CASSVDGAGVETQYF.

The V call is TRBV7-2, the J call TRBJ2-4, with TRBD1 as a possible D gene (5 bases). The CDR3 runs to 16 residues. Looked up from germline, CDR1 is SGHTA and CDR2 is FQGNSA. Deletions cut 1 base from V and 6 bases from J, with 16 bases between. This CDR3 is CASSLVHGSQGNIQYF. The CDR3 DNA follows: TGTGCCAGCAGCTTAGTGCACGGTAGCCAGGGAAACATTCAGTACTTC.

This clone was detected only once. The CDR3, as DNA: TGTGCCAGCTCACAGGGCAGGTACGAGCAGTACTTC. Amino acid sequence: CASSQGRYEQYF. The chain links TRBV6-5 to TRBJ2-7; maybe TRBD1 (6 bases). V shed 8 bases and J shed 4 bases, with 12 bases lying between them. Germline CDR1 reads MNHEY; CDR2 reads SVGAGI. The CDR3 runs 12 residues.

J is TRBJ2-3 and V is TRBV7-6; TRBD2 matches at 11 bases. From germline, CDR1 is SGHVS and CDR2 FNYEAQ. The CDR3 runs 19 residues. V lost 3 bases to trimming and J lost 2 bases; unmatched junction nucleotides: 13. CDR3 amino acids: CASSLSVTSGETFTDTQYF. For the CDR3, the DNA is TGTGCCAGCAGCTTGTCTGTGACTAGCGGGGAGACCTTCACAGATACGCAGTATTTT.

The chain joins TRBV10-3 to TRBJ1-1, with D perhaps TRBD1 (6 bases). V was cut by 10 bases and J by 6 bases, with 15 bases left in between. Germline loops: CDR1 ENHRY, CDR2 SYGVKD. This CDR3 is 12 amino acids long. Here the CDR3 reads CATQGDIPEAFF. CDR3 coding DNA: TGTGCCACTCAAGGGGACATCCCTGAAGCTTTCTTT.

The chain is built from TRBV28 and TRBJ1-4; 8 bases match TRBD1. Germline V gene lookup returns CDR1 MDHEN and CDR2 SYDVKM. The V segment lost 2 bases and the J segment 3 bases; nucleotides outside the gene matches: 8. The CDR3 has 17 amino acids. CDR3: CASSLIGQGIANEKLFF. CDR3 in DNA: TGTGCCAGCAGTTTAATCGGACAGGGCATCGCTAATGAAAAACTGTTTTTT.

This clone has only a few counts. The chain employs TRBV7-2 and TRBJ1-1; perhaps TRBD1 as D (6 bases). The CDR3 is made up of 15 amino acids. Trimming took off 5 bases at V and 11 bases at J, with 24 bases between the two ends. Germline assignment: CDR1 SGHTA and CDR2 FQGNSA. The CDR3 is CASSPVGGAAAYAFF. The CDR3 DNA reads TGTGCCAGCAGCCCCGTCGGGGGGGCAGCGGCGTACGCTTTCTTT.

The chain links TRBV11-2 to TRBJ1-1, with D possibly being TRBD1 (5 bases). Per the germline V gene, CDR1 is SGHAT and CDR2 is FQNNGV. V was trimmed by 10 bases and J by 1 base, leaving 13 bases between them. CDR3 length equals 13 residues. The CDR3 DNA reads as TGTGCCACCTATGCGGGGGAGAACACTGAAGCTTTCTTT. Its protein is CATYAGENTEAFF.

This sequence joins TRBV28 and TRBJ1-1; D not certain. Trimming removed 4 bases from V and 10 bases from J, with 16 bases in between. The CDR3 length is 13 residues. Germline V gene sequence: CDR1 MDHEN, CDR2 SYDVKM. The CDR3 loop is CASSWRSGLGAFF. CDR3 in DNA: TGTGCCAGCAGTTGGCGGTCCGGCCTTGGAGCTTTCTTT.

The chain is built from TRBV2 and TRBJ2-4; 8 nucleotides agree with TRBD1. Germline V CDR1 and CDR2: SNHLY, FYNNEI. This CDR3 contains 14 residues. J lost 4 bases, V lost 8 bases, and 7 bases had no gene match. The CDR3 coding sequence is TGTGCCAGCGAGAAGACAGGGGAGAAAAACATTCAGTACTTC. As protein: CASEKTGEKNIQYF.

This clone showed up just a few times. V is TRBV9 and J is TRBJ1-2; possibly TRBD1 for D (5 bases). Trimming left V 4 bases short and J 8 bases short, with 15 bases between. This CDR3 is built from 13 residues. Germline V lookup: CDR1 SGDLS, CDR2 YYNGEE. The CDR3 sequence: CASSLARRGGYTF. CDR3 in DNA: TGTGCCAGCAGCCTGGCTCGGAGGGGCGGCTACACCTTC.

This clone has only a few counts. The rearrangement links TRBV2 to TRBJ1-1; 9 nucleotides match TRBD1. V was clipped by 6 bases and J by 5 bases; unmatched bases: 7. This CDR3 contains 14 residues. Germline CDR1 is SNHLY and CDR2 is FYNNEI. CDR3 DNA sequence: TGTGCCAGCAGGGACCAGGGGACAGGGACTGAAGCTTTCTTT. This sequence encodes CASRDQGTGTEAFF. The entire variable domain, with the rest obtained from reference TRBV2 and TRBJ1-1, is as follows: EPEVTQTPSHQVTQMGQEVILRCVPISNHLYFYWYRQILGQKVEFLVSFYNNEISEKSEIFDDQFSVERPDGSNFTLKIRSTKLEDSAMYFCASRDQGTGTEAFFGQGTRLTVV.

This clone showed up just once. The V call is TRBV28, the J call TRBJ1-2; perhaps TRBD1 as D (5 bases). This CDR3 spans 12 amino acids. The germline V gene encodes CDR1 MDHEN and CDR2 SYDVKM. V lost 8 bases, J lost 5 bases, and 12 bases lay in between. CDR3 coding DNA: TGTGCCAGCTTTGGAGGGGATTATGGCTACACCTTC. It translates to CASFGGDYGYTF.

The chain employs TRBV27 and TRBJ2-1, with 7 bases aligning to TRBD1. Germline assignment: CDR1 MNHEY and CDR2 SMNVEV (reference sequence). The CDR3 is 14 residues long. V dropped 4 bases and J dropped 7; count of bases not matched to a gene: 7. CDR3 protein: CASSSRTGVNEQFF. The CDR3 nucleotides read TGTGCCAGCAGTTCCAGAACAGGGGTAAATGAGCAGTTCTTC.

The gene calls are TRBV7-9 and TRBJ1-2; TRBD1 matches 9 bases. CDR3 length: 16 amino acids. After removal of 4 bases from V and 5 bases from J, the junction contained 11 bases not matched to a gene. Germline V CDR1 and CDR2: SEHNR, FQNEAQ (reference sequence). CDR3 amino acids: CASSSPTGTGNYGYTF. CDR3 in DNA: TGTGCCAGCAGCTCGCCTACCGGGACAGGGAATTATGGCTACACCTTC.

The CDR3 loop reads CASRLDLNTEAFF. The CDR3 DNA is TGCGCCAGTAGACTCGACCTGAACACTGAAGCTTTCTTT. The chain uses TRBV4-1 and TRBJ1-1; D unclear. Per the germline V gene, CDR1 is MGHRA and CDR2 is YSYEKL. The V end lost 9 bases, the J end lost 0 bases, and 11 bases lay between the germline ends. The CDR3 loop spans 13 amino acids.

The sample holds a few counts of this clone. Additional DNA sequences in this sample encode the identical CDR3. The rearrangement links TRBV5-1 to TRBJ2-7; 11 bases map to TRBD1. Per the germline V gene, CDR1 is SGHRS and CDR2 is YFSETQ. V was clipped by 4 bases and J by 6 bases; unmatched bases: 3. This CDR3 contains 13 residues. CDR3 sequence (DNA): TGCGCCAGCAGCGCGGGACAGGGGGGCGAGCAGTACTTC. It encodes CASSAGQGGEQYF.

The chain links TRBV6-5 to TRBJ1-2; 7 bases are a match to TRBD1. Germline-derived CDR1 and CDR2 are MNHEY and SVGAGI. This CDR3 is 14 amino acids long. The V gene end was trimmed by 5 bases and the J gene end by 7 bases; junction bases not matched to a gene: 10. CDR3 loop: CASSPDRSRSGYTF. CDR3 bases: TGTGCCAGCAGTCCGGACAGGTCCCGATCTGGCTACACCTTC.